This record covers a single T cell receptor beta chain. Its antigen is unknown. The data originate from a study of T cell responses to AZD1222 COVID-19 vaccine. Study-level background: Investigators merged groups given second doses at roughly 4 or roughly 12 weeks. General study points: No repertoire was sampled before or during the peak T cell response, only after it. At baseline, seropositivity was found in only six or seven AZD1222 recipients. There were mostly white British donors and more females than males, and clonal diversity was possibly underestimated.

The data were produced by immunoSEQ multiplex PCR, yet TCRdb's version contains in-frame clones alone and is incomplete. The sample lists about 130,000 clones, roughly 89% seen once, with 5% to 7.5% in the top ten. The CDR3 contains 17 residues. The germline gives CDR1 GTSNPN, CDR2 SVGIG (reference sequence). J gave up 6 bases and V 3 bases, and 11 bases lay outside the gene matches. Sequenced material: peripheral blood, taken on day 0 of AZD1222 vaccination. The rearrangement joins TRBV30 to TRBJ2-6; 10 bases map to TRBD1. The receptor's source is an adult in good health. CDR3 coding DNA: TGTGCCTGGAGGGCCTTGGGACAGGGGCCCTCGGCCAACGTCCTGACTTTC. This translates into CAWRALGQGPSANVLTF. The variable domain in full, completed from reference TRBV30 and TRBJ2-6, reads SQTIHQWPATLVQPVGSPLSLECTVEGTSNPNLYWYRQAAGRGLQLLFYSVGIGQISSEVPQNLSASRPQDRQFILSSKKLLLSDSGFYLCAWRALGQGPSANVLTFGAGSRLTVL.